The T cell receptor beta chain described here comes from a study of T-cell memory formation after mild COVID-19. TCRdb independently ran MiXCR on the 5' RACE reads; one entry per CDR3 protein. Among 350,000 to 500,000 distinct CDR3 sequences listed, less than 25% were seen once. Study-wide results and caveats: Memory sampled before infection contained some responding clones, suggesting cross-reactive memory joined. Day 15 to 85 contractors were CD4/CD8 balanced; later expanders leaned CD4+.

This clonotype was seen ten or more times. What it binds is not known. Per the germline V gene, CDR1 is WSHSY and CDR2 is SAAADI. V lost 8 bases and J 1 base, leaving 13 bases between the germline ends. There are 14 residues in the CDR3. The V and J genes are TRBV10-2 and TRBJ2-3; D not resolved. The sequence derives from an adult woman who had mild COVID-19 (a few samples of this study predate the infection). Cell type and time point are not known. Sequencing was performed on PBMCs or a T cell subset sorted from them (not recorded which). The CDR3 coding sequence is TGCGCCAGCCTGGGAAACTCCGGCACAGATACGCAGTATTTT. Its protein is CASLGNSGTDTQYF.